The sequence of this TCR beta chain was determined in a study of blood T cell repertoires in COVID-19. Overall study context: Samples representing acute and convalescent COVID-19 were sourced from the United States, Italy and Spain.

As originally analysed: Counts of nucleated cells, estimated from reference gene primer amplification, were obtained. Sequencing was performed with immunoSEQ multiplex PCR; in TCRdb, only in-frame clones are kept and a portion is missing. V and J calls and clone size are those listed in that table; D and trimming were worked out from the DNA. The sample carries over 100,000 clones, approximately 90% recorded once. The germline CDR1 and CDR2 sequences are WSHSY and SAAADI. The CDR3 has 16 residues. The ends lost 2 bases at V and 5 bases at J; junction bases unmatched: 11. This clonotype was obtained from a man aged 50 to 59 with acute or convalescent COVID-19. V and J are TRBV10-2 and TRBJ1-1; 7 bases agree with TRBD1. The sequenced sample was peripheral blood. The chain's CDR3 is CASSERKTGKGTEAFF. CDR3 DNA: TGCGCCAGCAGTGAGCGGAAGACAGGGAAGGGAACTGAAGCTTTCTTT.